Each of the 22 T cell receptor beta chains below was sequenced from the same sample in a study of a mutant IDH1 vaccine in newly diagnosed glioma. As to time point: week 5, during vaccination. Vaccination comprised doses that each held 300 ug of mutant IDH1 20-mer peptide, plus topical imiquimod. Antigen specificity for these receptors is unknown. Produced via immunoSEQ multiplex PCR; TCRdb's table is partial and in-frame only. There are around 56,000 clones in the sample; less than 85% occur only once, and 3% to 3.5% lies in the top ten. The sequenced sample was PBMCs, obtained from a glioma patient whose treatment included an IDH1 peptide vaccine. All receptors derive from a woman under 30 with glioma. Some clones in this sample may be carry-over from other donors' samples.

The gene calls are TRBV25-1 and TRBJ2-7; D might be TRBD2 (6 bases). The CDR3 sequence is 13 residues long. Per germline, CDR1 MGHDK and CDR2 SYGVNS. The ends were cut back, 4 bases at V and 3 bases at J, with 10 bases in the middle. CDR3 region: CASSGLGGYEQYF. In DNA, the CDR3 is TGTGCCAGCAGTGGATTGGGGGGCTACGAGCAGTACTTC.

The chain employs TRBV27 and TRBJ2-1; 10 nucleotides line up with TRBD1. CDR1 and CDR2 from the germline V gene are MNHEY and SMNVEV (reference sequence). Trimming at V came to 3 bases and at J to 6 bases, leaving 2 bases not matched to a gene. This CDR3 contains 14 residues. The CDR3 spells CASSFRDRGNEQFF. The CDR3 DNA follows: TGTGCCAGCAGTTTCCGGGACAGGGGCAATGAGCAGTTCTTC.

The rearrangement uses TRBV28 and TRBJ1-2, with D perhaps matching TRBD1 (5 bases). CDR3 length: 15 amino acids. CDR1 is MDHEN and CDR2 is SYDVKM in the germline V gene. V was trimmed by 2 bases and J by 6 bases, leaving 16 bases between them. For the CDR3, the DNA is TGTGCCAGCAGTTTAAATTTGGGGACTGTGCATGGCTACACCTTC. This encodes CASSLNLGTVHGYTF.

The J gene is TRBJ2-5, the V gene TRBV29-1; tentatively, D is TRBD1 (5 bases). Trimming shortened V by 7 bases and J by 0 bases, and 15 bases separated the two germline ends. The CDR3 is 14 amino acids. The V gene's germline CDR1 is SQVTM and CDR2 ANQGSEA. CDR3 residues: CSGQFSKYQETQYF. CDR3 in DNA: TGCAGCGGACAGTTTTCTAAGTACCAAGAGACCCAGTACTTC.

By proportion, this clone is medium-sized. V gene TRBV25-1 combines with J gene TRBJ2-7; 10 nucleotides line up with TRBD1. There are 15 residues in the CDR3. V dropped 2 bases and J dropped 2; count of bases not matched to a gene: 3. Germline values: CDR1 MGHDK, CDR2 SYGVNS. This chain's CDR3 is CASSETGTGAYEQYF. For the CDR3, the DNA is TGTGCCAGCAGTGAAACCGGGACAGGGGCCTACGAGCAGTACTTC.

This clone was observed a single time. The CDR3 coding sequence is TGTGCCAGCAGTGACTCGACAGGCACAGATACGCAGTATTTT. Residues: CASSDSTGTDTQYF. This chain uses TRBV6-4 with TRBJ2-3; possibly TRBD1 for D (5 bases). The CDR3 is 14 amino acids. V lost 0 bases and J 1 base, leaving 5 bases between the germline ends. Per germline, CDR1 MRHNA and CDR2 SNTAGT.

The table lists this clone with a count of one. The chain recombines TRBV6-5 with TRBJ2-5; 10 bases match TRBD1. CDR1 is MNHEY and CDR2 is SVGAGI in the germline V gene. This CDR3 contains 15 residues. After removal of 1 base from V and 3 bases from J, the junction contained 2 bases not matched to a gene. The CDR3 DNA is TGTGCCAGCAGTTACTGGGGGACAGGGGAAGAGACCCAGTACTTC. Protein sequence: CASSYWGTGEETQYF.

The chain uses TRBV18 and TRBJ1-2; D possibly corresponds to TRBD1 (6 bases). The CDR3 runs to 13 residues. Germline V gives CDR1 KGHSH, CDR2 LQKENI. Trimming removed 1 base from V and 13 bases from J, with 16 bases in between. This CDR3 reads CASSPLQGEGRTF. The CDR3 region has the DNA TGTGCCAGCTCACCACTACAGGGAGAGGGGCGCACCTTC.

This clone was observed a single time. This rearrangement joins TRBV9 to TRBJ1-2, with D maybe TRBD1 (6 bases). With 6 bases removed from V and 5 bases from J, the gap between germline ends came to 17 bases. Germline V gene sequence: CDR1 SGDLS, CDR2 YYNGEE. The CDR3 length is 14 residues. CDR3 bases: TGTGCCAGCACCCGACGAAGGGGGGAGTATGGCTACACCTTC. Translating gives CASTRRRGEYGYTF.

V usage is TRBV18 and J usage is TRBJ1-1, with a weak D call TRBD1 (6 bases). This CDR3 spans 16 amino acids. Germline V CDR1 and CDR2: KGHSH, LQKENI. Trimming shortened V by 1 base and J by 0 bases, and 12 bases separated the two germline ends. The CDR3 bases are TGTGCCAGCTCACCACGGGCAACAGGGATGAACACTGAAGCTTTCTTT. Protein sequence: CASSPRATGMNTEAFF.

The chain is built from TRBV7-8 and TRBJ2-3, with 8 bases identical to TRBD1. This CDR3 spans 14 amino acids. In germline, CDR1 is SGHVS, CDR2 FQNEAQ. The junction had 7 bases not matched to a gene; V was cut back by 5 bases and J by 6 bases. The CDR3 is CASSPTGVEDTQYF. As DNA, the CDR3 is TGTGCCAGCAGCCCGACAGGGGTTGAGGATACGCAGTATTTT.

This clone was seen only once. The DNA of the CDR3 is TGTGCCAGCAGTTGGGTGCCGGGAGATACGCAGTATTTT. Protein sequence: CASSWVPGDTQYF. The chain employs TRBV6-5 and TRBJ2-3; no clear D gene. The V gene lost 4 bases and the J gene lost 5 bases, with 10 bases spanning the gap. There are 13 residues in the CDR3. The germline V gene encodes CDR1 MNHEY and CDR2 SVGAGI.

The gene calls are TRBV28 and TRBJ1-5, with a possible D match to TRBD1 (6 bases). Trimming cost V 6 bases and J 7 bases, with 19 bases left between them. The CDR3 runs to 15 residues. Per the germline V gene, CDR1 is MDHEN and CDR2 is SYDVKM. This CDR3 reads CASRPQGLGGQPQHF. Written as DNA, the CDR3 is TGTGCCAGCAGGCCACAGGGTCTTGGGGGGCAGCCCCAGCATTTT.

This sequence joins TRBV6-6 and TRBJ1-1; D is ambiguous. CDR3 length: 15 amino acids. Germline CDR1 MNHNY, CDR2 SVGAGI (reference sequence). The V end was cut by 3 bases, the J end by 0 bases, with 11 bases between. In DNA form, the CDR3 reads TGTGCCAGCAGTTATTCCAGACGGGTGAACACTGAAGCTTTCTTT. It is translated as CASSYSRRVNTEAFF.

V and J are TRBV28 and TRBJ1-5; no clear D gene. The CDR3 extends over 13 amino acids. V was shortened by 8 bases and J by 2 bases, with 10 bases between the two germline ends. Germline V CDR1 and CDR2: MDHEN, SYDVKM. CDR3 DNA: TGTGCCAGCTCTTTGAGCGGCAATCAGCCCCAGCATTTT. Amino acids: CASSLSGNQPQHF.

The rearrangement links TRBV5-1 to TRBJ1-4; TRBD1 is a possible D gene (5 bases). Per germline, CDR1 SGHRS and CDR2 YFSETQ. Trimming pared 0 bases from V and 3 bases from J, leaving 9 bases between. The CDR3 spans 15 residues. CDR3 sequence reads: CASSLEGSSNEKLFF. CDR3 sequence (DNA): TGCGCCAGCAGCTTGGAGGGGAGTTCTAATGAAAAACTGTTTTTT.

Only a few counts were recorded for this clone. This sequence joins TRBV6-5 and TRBJ1-5; possible D gene TRBD1, 5 bases. The V and J ends lost 6 bases and 1 base respectively, with 10 bases between them. Germline CDR1 MNHEY, CDR2 SVGAGI. The CDR3 loop spans 14 amino acids. The CDR3 DNA reads TGTGCCAGCAGAGAGTCAGGGAGCAATCAGCCCCAGCATTTT. Translated: CASRESGSNQPQHF.

This sequence joins TRBV18 and TRBJ1-2; D is uncertain. V was trimmed by 3 bases and J by 3 bases, leaving 17 bases between them. CDR1 is KGHSH, CDR2 LQKENI, per germline. The CDR3 sequence is 16 residues long. The chain's CDR3 is CASSPEGRGEDYGYTF. The CDR3 coding sequence is TGTGCCAGCTCACCCGAGGGTCGGGGAGAAGACTATGGCTACACCTTC. Looking up the rest from reference TRBV18 and TRBJ1-2 gives the full variable domain: NAGVMQNPRHLVRRRGQEARLRCSPMKGHSHVYWYRQLPEEGLKFMVYLQKENIIDESGMPKERFSAEFPKEGPSILRIQQVVRGDSAAYFCASSPEGRGEDYGYTFGSGTRLTVV.

The genes are TRBV6-1 and TRBJ1-2; no clear D gene. There are 13 residues in the CDR3. Trimming took 7 bases from V and 1 from J, leaving 10 bases between them. The germline CDR1 and CDR2 sequences are MNHNS and SASEGT. The CDR3 DNA reads TGTGCCAGCACTCCAACAGATAACTATGGCTACACCTTC. Amino acids: CASTPTDNYGYTF.

This chain links TRBV7-2 with TRBJ1-6; tentatively, D is TRBD1 (5 bases). Trimming removed 5 bases at V and 6 bases at J, with 14 bases between. Germline assignment: CDR1 SGHTA and CDR2 FQGNSA. The CDR3 contains 15 residues. CDR3 DNA: TGTGCCAGCAGCCTGGGAGCGCAGGGTAATTCACCCCTCCACTTT. Translated: CASSLGAQGNSPLHF.

The chain couples TRBV30 to TRBJ1-2, with a weak D call TRBD1 (5 bases). V was pared by 3 bases and J by 4 bases, with 9 bases between. CDR1 is GTSNPN and CDR2 is SVGIG in the germline V gene (reference sequence). There are 12 residues in the CDR3. The CDR3 region is CAWRQGVYGYTF. In nucleotides, the CDR3 is TGTGCCTGGAGGCAGGGTGTCTATGGCTACACCTTC.

The chain uses TRBV6-6 and TRBJ1-5; D perhaps matches TRBD1 (5 bases). V was cut by 6 bases and J by 5 bases, with 20 bases left in between. CDR3 length: 16 amino acids. Per germline, CDR1 MNHNY and CDR2 SVGAGI (reference sequence). CDR3 bases: TGTGCCAGCAGCCATAGGGGCGGGGAAGGCGATCAGCCCCAGCATTTT. Translating gives CASSHRGGEGDQPQHF.